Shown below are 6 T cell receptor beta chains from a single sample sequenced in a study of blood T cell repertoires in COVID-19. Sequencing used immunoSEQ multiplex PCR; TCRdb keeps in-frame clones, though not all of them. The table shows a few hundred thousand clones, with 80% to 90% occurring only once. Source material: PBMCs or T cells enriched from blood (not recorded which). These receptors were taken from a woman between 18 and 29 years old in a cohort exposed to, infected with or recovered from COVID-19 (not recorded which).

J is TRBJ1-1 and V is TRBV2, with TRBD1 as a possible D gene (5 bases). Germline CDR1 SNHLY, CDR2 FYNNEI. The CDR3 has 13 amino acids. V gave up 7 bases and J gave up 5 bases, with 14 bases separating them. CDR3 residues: CASTQAPRTEAFF. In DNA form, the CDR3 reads TGTGCCAGCACACAGGCCCCGAGGACTGAAGCTTTCTTT.

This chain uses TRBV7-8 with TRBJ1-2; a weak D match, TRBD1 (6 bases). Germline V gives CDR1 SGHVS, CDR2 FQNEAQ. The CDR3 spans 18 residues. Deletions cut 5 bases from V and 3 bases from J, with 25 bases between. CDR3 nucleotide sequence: TGTGCCAGCAGCCCCCTGGCCCTAGCGGGGGGGCTCTACTATGGCTACACCTTC. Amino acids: CASSPLALAGGLYYGYTF.

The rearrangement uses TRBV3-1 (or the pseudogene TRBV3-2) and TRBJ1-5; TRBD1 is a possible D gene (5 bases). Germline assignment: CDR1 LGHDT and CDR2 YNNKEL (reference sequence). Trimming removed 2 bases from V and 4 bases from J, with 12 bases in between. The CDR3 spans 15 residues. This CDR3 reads CASSQNPGQNQPQHF. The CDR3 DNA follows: TGTGCCAGCAGCCAAAATCCAGGACAAAATCAGCCCCAGCATTTT.

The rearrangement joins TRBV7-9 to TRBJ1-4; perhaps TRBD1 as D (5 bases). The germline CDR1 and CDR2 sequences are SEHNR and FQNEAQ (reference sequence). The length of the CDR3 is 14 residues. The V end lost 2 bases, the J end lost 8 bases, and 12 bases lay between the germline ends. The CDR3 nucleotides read TGTGCCAGCAGCTTAAACAGCCAGGGAGAAAAACTGTTTTTT. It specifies CASSLNSQGEKLFF.

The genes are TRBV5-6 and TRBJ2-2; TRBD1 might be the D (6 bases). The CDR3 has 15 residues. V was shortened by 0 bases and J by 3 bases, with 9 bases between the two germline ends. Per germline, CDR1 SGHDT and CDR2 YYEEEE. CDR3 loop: CASSLGDKYTGELFF. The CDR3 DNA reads TGTGCCAGCAGCTTGGGGGACAAGTACACCGGGGAGCTGTTTTTT. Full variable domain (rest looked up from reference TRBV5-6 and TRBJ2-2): DAGVTQSPTHLIKTRGQQVTLRCSPKSGHDTVSWYQQALGQGPQFIFQYYEEEERQRGNFPDRFSGHQFPNYSSELNVNALLLGDSALYLCASSLGDKYTGELFFGEGSRLTVL.

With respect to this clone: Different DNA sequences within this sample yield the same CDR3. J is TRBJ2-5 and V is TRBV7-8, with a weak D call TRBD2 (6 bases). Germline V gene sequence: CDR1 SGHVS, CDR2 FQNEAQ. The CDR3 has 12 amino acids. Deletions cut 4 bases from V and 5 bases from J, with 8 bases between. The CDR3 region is CASSSSGETQYF. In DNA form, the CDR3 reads TGTGCCAGCAGCTCAAGCGGGGAGACCCAGTACTTC.